The 10 T cell receptor beta chains below were found in one sample sequenced in a study of blood T cells in healthy people across ages. Using a J-beta primer mix together with a sample-barcoded 5' primer, a second PCR was run for about 7 to 12 cycles. TCRdb re-called the 5' RACE reads with MiXCR, one entry per CDR3 protein. Of some 1,800,000 distinct CDR3 sequences in the sample, about two fifths were seen once. Sequenced sample: blood. These receptors came from a human donor in good health.

This clonotype showed up just a few times. The chain is built from TRBV20-1 and TRBJ2-7; TRBD1 matches at 10 bases. CDR3 length: 14 amino acids. The ends lost 4 bases at V and 1 base at J; junction bases unmatched: 4. Germline loops: CDR1 DFQATT, CDR2 SNEGSKA (reference sequence). Written as DNA, the CDR3 is TGCAGTGCTATTACGGGACAGGGGTCCTACGAGCAGTACTTC. This translates into CSAITGQGSYEQYF.

In regard to this clonotype: Germline is not matched at one junction end, which may reflect a read error. The chain combines TRBV24-1 with TRBJ2-3; TRBD1 matches at 12 bases. The CDR3 contains 17 residues. Germline CDR1 is KGHDR and CDR2 is SFDVKD. The CDR3 here is CAPSDPWDRGRTDTQYF. The CDR3 DNA reads TGTGCCCCCAGTGACCCATGGGACAGGGGGCGGACAGATACGCAGTATTTT.

This clonotype was picked up a small number of times. This chain uses TRBV6-6 with TRBJ1-6, with D perhaps TRBD1 (6 bases). Germline V gives CDR1 MNHNY, CDR2 SVGAGI (reference sequence). The CDR3 has 15 amino acids. V lost 6 bases, J lost 4 bases, and 13 bases lay in between. The DNA for the CDR3 is TGTGCCAGCAGGCCCGACAGGTCTTATAATTCACCCCTCCACTTT. It encodes CASRPDRSYNSPLHF.

J is TRBJ1-1 and V is TRBV7-2, with TRBD1 matching over 9 bases. The V and J ends lost 6 bases and 7 bases, in that order; junction bases with no gene match: 6. This CDR3 spans 13 amino acids. The V gene's germline CDR1 is SGHTA and CDR2 FQGNSA. The CDR3 DNA follows: TGTGCCAGCAGGCCTACAGGGGGCAATGAAGCTTTCTTT. Amino acid sequence: CASRPTGGNEAFF.

The chain carries TRBV7-9 and TRBJ2-5; TRBD1 matches 7 bases. Germline-derived CDR1 and CDR2 are SEHNR and FQNEAQ (reference sequence). Trimming took 2 bases from V and 5 from J; bases not matched to a gene: 8. This CDR3 contains 15 residues. CDR3 amino acids: CASSLPQGQRETQYF. The DNA of the CDR3 is TGTGCCAGCAGCTTACCTCAGGGACAGCGGGAGACCCAGTACTTC.

The chain links TRBV12-3 or TRBV12-4 to TRBJ2-3, with TRBD2 identical over 13 bases. CDR3 length: 18 residues. The V segment lost 6 bases and the J segment 1 base; nucleotides outside the gene matches: 10. The CDR3 loop reads CASSRLAGGQGGTDTQYF. DNA of the CDR3: TGTGCCAGCAGCCGACTAGCGGGGGGCCAAGGAGGCACAGATACGCAGTATTTT.

The V and J genes are TRBV5-1 and TRBJ2-3; D remains unclear. The V end was cut by 0 bases, the J end by 4 bases, with 12 bases between. This CDR3 is built from 15 residues. In germline, CDR1 is SGHRS, CDR2 YFSETQ. CDR3 sequence: CASSLAALLPDTQYF. For the CDR3, the DNA is TGCGCCAGCAGCTTGGCGGCATTATTACCAGATACGCAGTATTTT.

This chain connects TRBV4-3 to TRBJ1-4, with D perhaps matching TRBD1 (5 bases). The CDR3 length is 14 residues. Germline lookup yields CDR1 LGHNA and CDR2 YSLEER. V lost 0 bases and J 8 bases, leaving 10 bases between the germline ends. The CDR3 nucleotides read TGCGCCAGCAGCCAAGATTCGTGGGGGGAAAAACTGTTTTTT. Its translation is CASSQDSWGEKLFF.

The chain uses TRBV2 and TRBJ2-1; D might be TRBD1 (5 bases). V dropped 7 bases and J dropped 5 bases, with 12 bases sitting between them. The CDR3 has 13 amino acids. CDR1 is SNHLY and CDR2 is FYNNEI in the germline V gene. In nucleotides, the CDR3 is TGTGCCAGCAAAAGGACACCTCACAATGAGCAGTTCTTC. It specifies CASKRTPHNEQFF.

The J gene is TRBJ1-2, the V gene TRBV28; no definite D call. Per the germline V gene, CDR1 is MDHEN and CDR2 is SYDVKM. The CDR3 runs 15 residues. Between the trimmed V and J ends, which lost 4 bases and 5 bases, there was a span of 17 bases. Written as DNA, the CDR3 is TGTGCCAGCAGTTCAATGGGCGCCGCCCCTTATGGCTACACCTTC. This sequence encodes CASSSMGAAPYGYTF.